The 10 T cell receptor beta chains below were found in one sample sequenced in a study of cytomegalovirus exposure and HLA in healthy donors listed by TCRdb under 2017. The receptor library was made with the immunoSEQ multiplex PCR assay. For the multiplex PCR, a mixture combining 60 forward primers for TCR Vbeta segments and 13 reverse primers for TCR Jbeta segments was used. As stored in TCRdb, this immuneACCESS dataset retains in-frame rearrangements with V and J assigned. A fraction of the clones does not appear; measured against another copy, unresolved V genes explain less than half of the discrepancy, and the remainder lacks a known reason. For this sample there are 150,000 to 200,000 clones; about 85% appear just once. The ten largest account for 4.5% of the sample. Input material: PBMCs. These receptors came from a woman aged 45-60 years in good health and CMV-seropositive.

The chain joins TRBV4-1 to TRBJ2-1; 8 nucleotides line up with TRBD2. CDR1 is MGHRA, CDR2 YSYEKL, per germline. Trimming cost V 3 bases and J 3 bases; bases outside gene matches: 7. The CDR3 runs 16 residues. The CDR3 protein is CASSHYTSGHYNEQFF. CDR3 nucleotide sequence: TGCGCCAGCAGCCATTACACTAGCGGACACTACAATGAGCAGTTCTTC.

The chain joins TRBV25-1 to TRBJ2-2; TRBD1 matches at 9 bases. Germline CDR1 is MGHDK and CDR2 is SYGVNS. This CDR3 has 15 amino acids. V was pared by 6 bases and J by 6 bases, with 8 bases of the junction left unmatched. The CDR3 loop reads CASSPGTGRAGELFF. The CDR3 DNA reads TGTGCCAGCAGCCCCGGGACAGGGCGAGCCGGGGAGCTGTTTTTT.

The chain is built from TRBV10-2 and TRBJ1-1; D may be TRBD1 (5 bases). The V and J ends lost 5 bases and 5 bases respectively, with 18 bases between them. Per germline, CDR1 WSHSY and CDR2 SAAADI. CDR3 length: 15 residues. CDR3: CASSPSGKLGTEAFF. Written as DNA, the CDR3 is TGCGCCAGCAGTCCCTCAGGGAAGCTAGGAACTGAAGCTTTCTTT.

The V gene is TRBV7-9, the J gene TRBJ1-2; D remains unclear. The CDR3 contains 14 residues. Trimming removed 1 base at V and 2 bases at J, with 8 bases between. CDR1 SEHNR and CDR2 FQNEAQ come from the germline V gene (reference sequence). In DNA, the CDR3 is TGTGCCAGCAGCTTAGATGCGGCGAACTATGGCTACACCTTC. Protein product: CASSLDAANYGYTF.

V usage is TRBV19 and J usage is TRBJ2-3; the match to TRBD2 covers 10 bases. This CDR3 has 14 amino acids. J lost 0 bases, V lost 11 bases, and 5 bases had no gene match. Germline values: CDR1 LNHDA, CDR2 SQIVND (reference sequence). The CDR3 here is CAVQREGSTDTQYF. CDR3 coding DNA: TGTGCCGTACAGCGGGAGGGGAGCACAGATACGCAGTATTTT.

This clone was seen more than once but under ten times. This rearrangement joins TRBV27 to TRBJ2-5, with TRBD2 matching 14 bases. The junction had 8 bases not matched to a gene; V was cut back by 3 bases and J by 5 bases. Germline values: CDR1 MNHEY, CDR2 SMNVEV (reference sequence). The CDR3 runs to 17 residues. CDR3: CASSFGLAGGIGETQYF. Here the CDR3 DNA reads TGTGCCAGCAGTTTCGGACTAGCGGGAGGTATTGGGGAGACCCAGTACTTC.

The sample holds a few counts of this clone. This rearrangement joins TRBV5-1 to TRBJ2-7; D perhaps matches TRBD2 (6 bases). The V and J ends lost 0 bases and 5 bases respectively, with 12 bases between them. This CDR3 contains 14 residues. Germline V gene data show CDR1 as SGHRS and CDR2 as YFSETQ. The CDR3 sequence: CASSLVRGRDEQYF. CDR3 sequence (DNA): TGCGCCAGCAGCTTGGTGCGGGGAAGGGACGAGCAGTACTTC. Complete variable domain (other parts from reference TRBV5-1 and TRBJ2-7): KAGVTQTPRYLIKTRGQQVTLSCSPISGHRSVSWYQQTPGQGLQFLFEYFSETQRNKGNFPGRFSGRQFSNSRSEMNVSTLELGDSALYLCASSLVRGRDEQYFGPGTRLTVT.

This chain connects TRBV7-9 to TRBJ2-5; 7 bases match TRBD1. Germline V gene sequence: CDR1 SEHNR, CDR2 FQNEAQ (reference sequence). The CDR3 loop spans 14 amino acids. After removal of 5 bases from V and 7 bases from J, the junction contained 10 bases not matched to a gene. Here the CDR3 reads CASSENRGEGTQYF. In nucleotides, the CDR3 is TGTGCCAGCAGCGAGAACAGGGGTGAAGGGACCCAGTACTTC.

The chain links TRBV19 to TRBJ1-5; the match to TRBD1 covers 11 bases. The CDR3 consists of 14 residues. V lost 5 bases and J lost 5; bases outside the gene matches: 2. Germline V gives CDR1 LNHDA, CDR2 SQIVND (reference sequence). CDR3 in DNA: TGTGCCAGTAGTGGGACAGGGGGTTATCAGCCCCAGCATTTT. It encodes CASSGTGGYQPQHF.

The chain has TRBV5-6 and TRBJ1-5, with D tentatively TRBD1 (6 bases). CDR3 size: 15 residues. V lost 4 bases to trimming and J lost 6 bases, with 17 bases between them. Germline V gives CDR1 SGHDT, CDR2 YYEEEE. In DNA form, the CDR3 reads TGTGCCAGCAGCGAGGGAGGGGGATTTAGTCAGCCCCAGCATTTT. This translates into CASSEGGGFSQPQHF. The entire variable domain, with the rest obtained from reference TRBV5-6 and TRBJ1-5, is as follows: DAGVTQSPTHLIKTRGQQVTLRCSPKSGHDTVSWYQQALGQGPQFIFQYYEEEERQRGNFPDRFSGHQFPNYSSELNVNALLLGDSALYLCASSEGGGFSQPQHFGDGTRLSIL.